Below, 7 T cell receptor beta chains from the same sample are listed, as sequenced in a study of T cell changes during pregnancy in multiple sclerosis. Sequencing was performed with immunoSEQ multiplex PCR; in TCRdb, only in-frame clones are kept and a portion is missing. The sample lists 99,000 or so clones; 93% were seen once. The specimen comprised peripheral blood, sampled after pregnancy. The receptors were sampled from a female donor with multiple sclerosis, enrolled in a pregnancy study.

The chain uses TRBV6-1 and TRBJ2-5; TRBD2 is a possible D gene (6 bases). V was shortened by 9 bases and J by 5 bases, with 13 bases between the two germline ends. Germline loops: CDR1 MNHNS, CDR2 SASEGT. There are 12 residues in the CDR3. CDR3: CASTLGGETQYF. CDR3 DNA sequence: TGTGCCAGTACCCTGGGAGGCGAGACCCAGTACTTC.

The genes are TRBV28 and TRBJ2-7, with TRBD2 identical over 7 bases. Per germline, CDR1 MDHEN and CDR2 SYDVKM. CDR3 length equals 15 residues. The J segment lost 1 base and the V segment lost 2 bases, leaving 5 bases of the junction unmatched. CDR3 sequence: CASSLGGVSSYEQYF. CDR3 DNA: TGTGCCAGCAGTTTAGGGGGGGTTTCGTCCTACGAGCAGTACTTC.

This chain joins TRBV15 and TRBJ2-6; 10 bases map to TRBD1. This CDR3 region has 16 residues. V gave up 7 bases and J gave up 2 bases; unmatched junction bases: 5. Germline values: CDR1 LNHNV, CDR2 YYDKDF (reference sequence). The DNA for the CDR3 is TGTGCCACCACCGGGACAGGGGAGGCTGGGGCCAACGTCCTGACTTTC. Translated, it gives CATTGTGEAGANVLTF.

The chain recombines TRBV6-1 with TRBJ2-3, with TRBD1 matching 10 bases. V lost 6 bases and J lost 1; bases outside the gene matches: 4. CDR3 length: 15 amino acids. In germline, CDR1 is MNHNS, CDR2 SASEGT. As DNA, the CDR3 is TGTGCCAGCAGACGGGACAGGGGCCGCACAGATACGCAGTATTTT. Translation: CASRRDRGRTDTQYF.

This clone was picked up one time. The chain links TRBV5-4 to TRBJ1-2, with D possibly TRBD1 on 5 matching bases. V was trimmed by 7 bases and J by 6 bases, leaving 10 bases between them. CDR3 length equals 11 residues. CDR1 is SGHNT, CDR2 YYREEE, per germline (reference sequence). In DNA form, the CDR3 reads TGTGCCAGCGGTCGCAGGGATGGCTACACCTTC. Amino acid sequence: CASGRRDGYTF.

The rearrangement links TRBV12-5 to TRBJ2-1, with 9 bases that match TRBD2. The CDR3 sequence is 15 residues long. Germline V lookup: CDR1 LGHNT, CDR2 FRNRAP. V shed 1 base, J shed 5 bases, and the junction held 3 bases outside the gene matches. The CDR3 protein is CASGLGLAAHNEQFF. The CDR3 DNA sequence: TGTGCTAGTGGTTTGGGACTAGCGGCACACAATGAGCAGTTCTTC.

The chain joins TRBV5-1 to TRBJ1-1; 7 nucleotides align to TRBD1. After removal of 3 bases from V and 1 base from J, the junction contained 9 bases not matched to a gene. CDR3 size: 16 residues. CDR1 is SGHRS, CDR2 YFSETQ, per germline. The CDR3 reads CASSYFRTGANTEAFF. The CDR3 DNA reads TGCGCCAGCAGCTACTTTCGGACAGGCGCGAACACTGAAGCTTTCTTT.